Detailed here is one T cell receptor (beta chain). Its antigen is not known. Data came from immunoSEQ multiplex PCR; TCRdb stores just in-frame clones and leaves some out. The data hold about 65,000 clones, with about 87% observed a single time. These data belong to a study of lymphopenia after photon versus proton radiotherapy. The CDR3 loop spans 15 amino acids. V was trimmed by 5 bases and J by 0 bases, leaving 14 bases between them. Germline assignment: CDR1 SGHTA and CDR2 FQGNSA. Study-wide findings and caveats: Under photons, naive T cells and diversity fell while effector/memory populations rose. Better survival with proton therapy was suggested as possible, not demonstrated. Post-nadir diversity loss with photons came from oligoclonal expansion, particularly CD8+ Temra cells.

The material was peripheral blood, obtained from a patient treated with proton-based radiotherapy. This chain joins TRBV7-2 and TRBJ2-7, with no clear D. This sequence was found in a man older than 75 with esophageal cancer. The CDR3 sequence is CASSRPGVSSYEQYF. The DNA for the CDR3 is TGTGCCAGCAGCAGACCTGGGGTCTCCTCCTACGAGCAGTACTTC.